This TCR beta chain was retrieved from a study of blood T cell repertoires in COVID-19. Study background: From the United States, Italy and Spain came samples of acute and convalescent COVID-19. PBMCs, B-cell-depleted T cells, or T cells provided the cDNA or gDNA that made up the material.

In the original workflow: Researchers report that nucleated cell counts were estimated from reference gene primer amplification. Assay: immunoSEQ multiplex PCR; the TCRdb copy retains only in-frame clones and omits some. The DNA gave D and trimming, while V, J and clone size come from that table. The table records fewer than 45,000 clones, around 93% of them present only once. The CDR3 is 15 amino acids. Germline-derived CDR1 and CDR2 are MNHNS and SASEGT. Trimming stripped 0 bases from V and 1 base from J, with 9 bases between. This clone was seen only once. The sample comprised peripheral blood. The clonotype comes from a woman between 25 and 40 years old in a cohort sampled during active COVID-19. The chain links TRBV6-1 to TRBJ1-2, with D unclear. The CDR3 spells CASSEAPTYNYGYTF. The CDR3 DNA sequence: TGTGCCAGCAGTGAAGCCCCGACTTATAACTATGGCTACACCTTC.